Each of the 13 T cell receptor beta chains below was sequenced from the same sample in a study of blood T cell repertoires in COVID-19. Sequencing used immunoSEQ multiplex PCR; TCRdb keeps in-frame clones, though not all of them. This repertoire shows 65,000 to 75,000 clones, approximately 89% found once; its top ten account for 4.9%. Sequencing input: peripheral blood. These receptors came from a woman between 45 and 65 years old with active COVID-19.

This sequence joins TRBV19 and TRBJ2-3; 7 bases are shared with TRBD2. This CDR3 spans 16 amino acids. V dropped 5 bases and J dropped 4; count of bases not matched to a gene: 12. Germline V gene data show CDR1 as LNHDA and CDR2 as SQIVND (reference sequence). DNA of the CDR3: TGTGCCAGTAGTGTCCTAGCGGCGATTATTCCAGATACGCAGTATTTT. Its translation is CASSVLAAIIPDTQYF.

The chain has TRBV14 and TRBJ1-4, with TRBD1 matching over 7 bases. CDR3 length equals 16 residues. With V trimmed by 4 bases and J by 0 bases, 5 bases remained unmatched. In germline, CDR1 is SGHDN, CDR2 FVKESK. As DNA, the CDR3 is TGTGCCAGCAGCCTTCGGACAGGAGCAACTAATGAAAAACTGTTTTTT. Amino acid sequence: CASSLRTGATNEKLFF.

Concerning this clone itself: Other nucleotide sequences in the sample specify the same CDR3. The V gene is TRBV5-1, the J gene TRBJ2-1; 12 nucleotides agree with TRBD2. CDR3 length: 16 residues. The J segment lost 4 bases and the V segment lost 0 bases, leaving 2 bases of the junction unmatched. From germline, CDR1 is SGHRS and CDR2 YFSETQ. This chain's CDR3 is CASSLGLAGGYNEQFF. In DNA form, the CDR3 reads TGCGCCAGCAGCTTGGGGCTAGCGGGAGGGTACAATGAGCAGTTCTTC.

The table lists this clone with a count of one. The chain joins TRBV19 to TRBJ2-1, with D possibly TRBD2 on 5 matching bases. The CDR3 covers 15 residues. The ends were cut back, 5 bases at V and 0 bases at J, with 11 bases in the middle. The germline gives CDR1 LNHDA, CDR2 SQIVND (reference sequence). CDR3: CASSVQSGSYNEQFF. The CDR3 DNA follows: TGTGCCAGTAGTGTGCAGAGCGGCTCCTACAATGAGCAGTTCTTC.

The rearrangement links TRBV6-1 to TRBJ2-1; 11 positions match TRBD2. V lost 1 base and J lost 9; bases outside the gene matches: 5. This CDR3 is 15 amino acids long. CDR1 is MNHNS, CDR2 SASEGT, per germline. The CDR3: CASSEVAGGHSEQFF. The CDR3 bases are TGTGCCAGCAGTGAAGTAGCGGGAGGGCACAGTGAGCAGTTCTTC.

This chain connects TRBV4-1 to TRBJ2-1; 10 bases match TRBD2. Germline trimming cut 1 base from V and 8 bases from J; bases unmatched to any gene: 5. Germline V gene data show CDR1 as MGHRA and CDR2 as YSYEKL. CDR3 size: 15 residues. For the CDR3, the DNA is TGCGCCAGCAGCCAAGCCCTAGCGGGAGCTTATGAGCAGTTCTTC. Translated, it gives CASSQALAGAYEQFF.

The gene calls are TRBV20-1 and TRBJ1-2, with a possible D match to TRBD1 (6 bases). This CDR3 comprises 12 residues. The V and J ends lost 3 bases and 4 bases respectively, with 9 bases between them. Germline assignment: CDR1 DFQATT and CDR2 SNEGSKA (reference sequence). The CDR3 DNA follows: TGCAGTGCTAGTCAGGGGTTCTATGGCTACACCTTC. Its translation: CSASQGFYGYTF.

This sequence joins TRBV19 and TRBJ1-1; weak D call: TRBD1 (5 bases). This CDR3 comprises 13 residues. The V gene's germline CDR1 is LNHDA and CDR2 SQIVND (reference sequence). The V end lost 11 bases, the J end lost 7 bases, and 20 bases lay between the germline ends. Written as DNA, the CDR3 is TGTGCCGCAACCTCAGGGTGGCGCGGTGAAGCTTTCTTT. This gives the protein CAATSGWRGEAFF.

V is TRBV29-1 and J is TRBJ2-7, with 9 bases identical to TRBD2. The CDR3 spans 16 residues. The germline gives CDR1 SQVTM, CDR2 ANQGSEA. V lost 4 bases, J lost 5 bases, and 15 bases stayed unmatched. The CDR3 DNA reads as TGCAGCGTTGTTTGGCTAGCGGGGTTTGGATCGCACGAGCAGTACTTC. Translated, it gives CSVVWLAGFGSHEQYF.

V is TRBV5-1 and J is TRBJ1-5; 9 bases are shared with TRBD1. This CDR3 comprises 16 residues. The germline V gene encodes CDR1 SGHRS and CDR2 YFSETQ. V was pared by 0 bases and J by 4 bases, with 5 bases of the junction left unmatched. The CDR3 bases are TGCGCCAGCAGCTTGGAAGGGACAGGGCGGAATCAGCCCCAGCATTTT. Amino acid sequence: CASSLEGTGRNQPQHF.

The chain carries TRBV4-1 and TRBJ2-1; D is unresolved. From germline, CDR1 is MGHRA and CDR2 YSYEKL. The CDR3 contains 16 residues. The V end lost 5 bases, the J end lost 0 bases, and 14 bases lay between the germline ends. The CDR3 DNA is TGCGCCAGCAGCGAAGTACAGCCAAGCTCCTACAATGAGCAGTTCTTC. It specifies CASSEVQPSSYNEQFF.

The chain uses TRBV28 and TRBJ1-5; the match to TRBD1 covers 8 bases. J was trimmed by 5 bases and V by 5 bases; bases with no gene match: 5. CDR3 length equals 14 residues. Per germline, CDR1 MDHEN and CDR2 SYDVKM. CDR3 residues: CASSPTGAYQPQHF. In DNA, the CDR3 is TGTGCCAGCAGTCCGACAGGGGCTTATCAGCCCCAGCATTTT.

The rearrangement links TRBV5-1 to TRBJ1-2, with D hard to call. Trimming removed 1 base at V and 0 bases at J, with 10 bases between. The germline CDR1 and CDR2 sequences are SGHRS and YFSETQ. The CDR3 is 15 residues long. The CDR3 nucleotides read TGCGCCAGCAGCTTGCAGGCAGGAACTAACTATGGCTACACCTTC. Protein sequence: CASSLQAGTNYGYTF.